The T cell receptor beta chain under discussion was sequenced for a study of OX40 agonist ivuxolimab in advanced cancers. Turning to the study itself: Patients were treated with intravenous ivuxolimab, dosed at 0.01 to 10 mg/kg and infused every 2 weeks. Earlier treatment with anti-PD-1, anti-PD-L1 or anti-CTLA-4 was permitted, and under 50% had received some. The study's findings and limits: On average, CD8+ T cells showed a greater number of expanded clones than CD4+.

The method was immunoSEQ multiplex PCR; TCRdb's version includes in-frame clones alone and lacks a portion of them. The sample contains 74,000 or so clones, about 85% of which appear only once. CDR1 is LGHNA and CDR2 is YNFKEQ in the germline V gene. The CDR3 loop spans 12 amino acids. Trimming cost V 3 bases and J 5 bases, with 7 bases left between them. To note about this clone: The target antigen is unknown.

The genes are TRBV4-2 and TRBJ1-1; D gene ambiguous. The specimen comprised CD4+ or CD8+ T cells sorted from blood, sampled in a trial of the OX40 agonist ivuxolimab. This TCR derives from an adult with an advanced solid tumor such as melanoma, head and neck, liver or kidney cancer. The CDR3 nucleotides read TGTGCCAGCAGCCAGGGGTATACTGAAGCTTTCTTT. Protein product: CASSQGYTEAFF.